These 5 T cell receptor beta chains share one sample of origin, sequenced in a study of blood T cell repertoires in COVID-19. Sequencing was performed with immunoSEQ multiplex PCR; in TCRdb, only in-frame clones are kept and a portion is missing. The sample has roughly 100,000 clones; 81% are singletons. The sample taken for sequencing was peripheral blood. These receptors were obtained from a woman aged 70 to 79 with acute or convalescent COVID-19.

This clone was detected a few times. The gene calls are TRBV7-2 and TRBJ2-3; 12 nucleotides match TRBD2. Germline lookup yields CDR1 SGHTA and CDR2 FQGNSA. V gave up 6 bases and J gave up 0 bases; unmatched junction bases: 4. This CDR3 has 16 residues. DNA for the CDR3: TGTGCCAGCAGTCCCGGACTAGCGGGGAGCACAGATACGCAGTATTTT. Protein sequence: CASSPGLAGSTDTQYF.

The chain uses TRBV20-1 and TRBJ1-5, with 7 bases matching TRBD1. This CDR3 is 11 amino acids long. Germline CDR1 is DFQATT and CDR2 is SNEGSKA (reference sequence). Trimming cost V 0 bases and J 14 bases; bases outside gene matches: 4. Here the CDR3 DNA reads TGCAGTGCTAGAGATGGGGGGACAGAGCATTTT. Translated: CSARDGGTEHF.

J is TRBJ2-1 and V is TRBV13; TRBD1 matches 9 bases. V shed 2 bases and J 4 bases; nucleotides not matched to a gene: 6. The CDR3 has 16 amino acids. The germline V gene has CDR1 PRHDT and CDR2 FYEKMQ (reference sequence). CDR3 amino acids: CASSLSGQGKYNEQFF. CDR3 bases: TGTGCCAGCAGCTTATCGGGACAGGGCAAATACAATGAGCAGTTCTTC.

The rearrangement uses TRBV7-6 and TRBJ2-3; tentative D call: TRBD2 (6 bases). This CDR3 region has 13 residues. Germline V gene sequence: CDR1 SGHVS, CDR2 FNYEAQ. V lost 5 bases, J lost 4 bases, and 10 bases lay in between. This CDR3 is CASSPGTPDTQYF. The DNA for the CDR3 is TGTGCCAGCAGCCCCGGGACTCCAGATACGCAGTATTTT.

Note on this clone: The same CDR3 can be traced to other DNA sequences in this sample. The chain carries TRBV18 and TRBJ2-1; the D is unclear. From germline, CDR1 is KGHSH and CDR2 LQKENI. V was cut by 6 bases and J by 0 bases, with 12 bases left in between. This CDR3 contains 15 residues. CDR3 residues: CASSPSGSSYNEQFF. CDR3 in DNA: TGTGCCAGCTCCCCGAGTGGTAGCTCCTACAATGAGCAGTTCTTC.